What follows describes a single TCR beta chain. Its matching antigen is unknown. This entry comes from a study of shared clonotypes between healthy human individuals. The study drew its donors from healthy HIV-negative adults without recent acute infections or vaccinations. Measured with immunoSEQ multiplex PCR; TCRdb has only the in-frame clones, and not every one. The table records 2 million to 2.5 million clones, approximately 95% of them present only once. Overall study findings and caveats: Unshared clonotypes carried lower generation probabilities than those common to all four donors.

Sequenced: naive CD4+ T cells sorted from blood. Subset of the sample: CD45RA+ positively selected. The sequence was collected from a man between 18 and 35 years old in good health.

The CDR3 here is CASSTGHNSGNTIYF. The CDR3 nucleotides are TGTGCCAGTTCGACCGGACACAACTCTGGAAACACCATATATTTT. V and J are TRBV6-6 and TRBJ1-3, with a weak D call TRBD1 (5 bases). V was clipped by 9 bases and J by 0 bases, with 15 bases between them. Germline V lookup: CDR1 MNHNY, CDR2 SVGAGI (reference sequence). The CDR3 is made up of 15 amino acids.